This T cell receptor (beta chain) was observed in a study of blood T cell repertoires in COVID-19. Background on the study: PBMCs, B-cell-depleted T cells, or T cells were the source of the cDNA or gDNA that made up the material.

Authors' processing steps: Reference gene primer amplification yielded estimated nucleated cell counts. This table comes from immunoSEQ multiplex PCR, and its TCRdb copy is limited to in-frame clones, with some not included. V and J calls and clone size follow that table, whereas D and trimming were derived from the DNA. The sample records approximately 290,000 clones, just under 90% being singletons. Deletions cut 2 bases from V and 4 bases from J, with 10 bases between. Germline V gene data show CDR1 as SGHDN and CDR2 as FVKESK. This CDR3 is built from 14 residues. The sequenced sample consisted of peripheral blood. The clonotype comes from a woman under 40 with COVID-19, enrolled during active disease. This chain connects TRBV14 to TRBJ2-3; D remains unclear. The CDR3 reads CASSQRSSADTQYF. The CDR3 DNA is TGTGCCAGCAGCCAAAGAAGCAGCGCAGATACGCAGTATTTT.